This TCR beta chain stems from a study of tumor and adjacent non-tumor tissue in lung cancer. Study-level information: There were around 11 adenocarcinoma, a couple of squamous cell carcinoma and 1 small cell lung cancer cases. The patients, approximately 9 men and about five women, were roughly 30 to 80 with stage I to III disease.

Trimming removed 6 bases from V and 4 bases from J; junction bases left unmatched: 14. CDR3 length: 17 residues. The germline V gene has CDR1 SGHNT and CDR2 YENEEA. This clonotype is termed medium-sized. The template was RNA from unsorted bulk tissue. Newly diagnosed lung cancer patients had thoracic surgery in China, August–late 2014, without prior chemotherapy. The library came from three nested PCR rounds adapted from ARM-PCR protocols. A single record per CDR3 protein comes from TCRdb applying MiXCR to the multiplex PCR reads. The sample gives about 200,000 distinct CDR3 sequences, approximately 74% of which show up once; approximately 26% is in the top ten.

Material: lung tumor tissue. The V call is TRBV11-3, the J call TRBJ1-4, with 7 bases identical to TRBD1. The source is a man between 60 and 75 years old with non-small cell lung cancer. As DNA, the CDR3 is TGTGCCAGCAGGTCGGGACAGTCTAAGAAGGATAATGAAAAACTGTTTTTT. This encodes CASRSGQSKKDNEKLFF.